The text below deals with one TCR beta chain. The data originate from a study of blood T cell repertoires in COVID-19. As for the study in general: The samples span acute and convalescent COVID-19 from the United States, Italy and Spain.

The ends lost 8 bases at V and 2 bases at J; junction bases unmatched: 7. Germline loops: CDR1 SGHTA, CDR2 FQGNSA. The CDR3 extends over 15 amino acids. As processed by the authors: The authors estimated nucleated cell counts from reference gene primer amplification. Generated by immunoSEQ multiplex PCR, the TCRdb table keeps only in-frame clones and is missing some. The D gene and trimming were derived from the DNA, and the V and J assignments and clone size from that table. The sample lists about 380,000 clones; less than 90% were seen once. Before being deemed recovered, Cohort 3 donors had two negative PCRs, clearance, or symptom resolution.

The chain couples TRBV7-2 to TRBJ2-1; 9 nucleotides line up with TRBD2. The TCR was taken from a woman in her 30s who had recovered from COVID-19. The sample consisted of PBMCs or T cells enriched from blood (not recorded which). This chain's CDR3 is CASGGRALTYNEQFF. CDR3 bases: TGTGCCAGCGGCGGGAGGGCCCTCACCTACAATGAGCAGTTCTTC.